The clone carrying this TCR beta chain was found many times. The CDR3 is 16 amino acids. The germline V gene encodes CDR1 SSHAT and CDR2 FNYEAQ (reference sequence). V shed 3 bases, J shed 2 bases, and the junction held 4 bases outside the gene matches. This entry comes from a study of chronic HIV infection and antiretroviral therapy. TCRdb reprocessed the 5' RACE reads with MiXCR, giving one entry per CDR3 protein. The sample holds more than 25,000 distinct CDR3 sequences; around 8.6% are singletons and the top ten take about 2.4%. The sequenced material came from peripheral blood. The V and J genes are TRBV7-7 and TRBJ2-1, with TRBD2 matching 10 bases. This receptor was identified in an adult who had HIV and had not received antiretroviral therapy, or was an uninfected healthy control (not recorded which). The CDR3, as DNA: TGTGCCAGCAGCTTGTCGAGCGGGGGGGCCTACAATGAGCAGTTCTTC. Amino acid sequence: CASSLSSGGAYNEQFF.